This is a list of T cell receptor beta chains from one sample in a study of blood T cell repertoires in COVID-19. The data were produced by immunoSEQ multiplex PCR, yet TCRdb's version contains in-frame clones alone and is incomplete. This sample yields approximately 84,000 clones, of which roughly 90% are seen a single time; less than 2% belongs to the top ten. The specimen was peripheral blood. These receptors came from a human donor with active COVID-19. The donor label of this sample is uncertain. Each CDR3 is given with its conserved first and last residue.

CDR3	V	J
CSVVSGNEQYF	TRBV29-1	TRBJ2-7
CASSRVAGGTEAFF	TRBV13	TRBJ1-1
CASSGTGKADYEQYF	TRBV2	TRBJ2-7
CASNGGLNQPQHF	TRBV2	TRBJ1-5
CASSLTGTGGAEGDSPLHF	TRBV4-2	TRBJ1-6
CASSSPQGVKNIQYF	TRBV11-1	TRBJ2-4
CASSYSISGDQPQHF	TRBV6-5	TRBJ1-5
CASSHPMTSLRPDRFDEQFF	TRBV3-1/TRBV3-2	TRBJ2-1
CASSKDSVGGRQPQHF	TRBV19	TRBJ1-5
CASSPGVTAPTYEQYF	TRBV4-3	TRBJ2-7
CASSLERDQPQHF	TRBV12-3/TRBV12-4	TRBJ1-5
CAWYPGVRYGYTF	TRBV30	TRBJ1-2
CASSFAVGQGDGYTF	TRBV7-2	TRBJ1-2
CASSQDAGTSGGAVYEQYF	TRBV4-1	TRBJ2-7
CASSLSRVGQRNTEAFF	TRBV28	TRBJ1-1
CASSQGTGPGGDEQYF	TRBV3-1/TRBV3-2	TRBJ2-7
CASSLGGVNYGYTF	TRBV7-2	TRBJ1-2
CASSLGTPEAFF	TRBV6-2/TRBV6-3	TRBJ1-1
CASSPLESSYNEQFF	TRBV7-2	TRBJ2-1
CASSLTDTGELFF	TRBV5-1	TRBJ2-2
CASSEYRGAGNTIYF	TRBV25-1	TRBJ1-3
CASSVRTGRSGELFF	TRBV9	TRBJ2-2
CASSNGRGAYEQYF	TRBV4-1	TRBJ2-7
CASSVSGDTQYF	TRBV10-2	TRBJ2-3
CASSYTPGSGGFYNEQFF	TRBV6-2/TRBV6-3	TRBJ2-1
CAWSVGQGYGYTF	TRBV30	TRBJ1-2
CATSTGALAGNEQFF	TRBV15	TRBJ2-1
CASSQGALTQPQHF	TRBV3-1/TRBV3-2	TRBJ1-5
CASSQIGASNSPLHF	TRBV4-3	TRBJ1-6
CASRTEISYNSPLHF	TRBV5-1	TRBJ1-6
CASREDRVRDQPQHF	TRBV2	TRBJ1-5
CASSSLTSGLATDTQYF	TRBV5-1	TRBJ2-3
CASIERGTSYEQYF	TRBV2	TRBJ2-7
CAWSVPRTGRNNEQFF	TRBV30	TRBJ2-1
CASSLDWTGGAFF	TRBV7-9	TRBJ1-1
CASSQNGWSTGELFF	TRBV3-1/TRBV3-2	TRBJ2-2
CASSYPGQEYGYTF	TRBV5-1	TRBJ1-2
CASSPGQGTDTQYF	TRBV5-8	TRBJ2-3
CASRRRGADGELFF	TRBV2	TRBJ2-2
CASSLLAGGLKETQYF	TRBV5-1	TRBJ2-5
CATQGTYEQYF	TRBV19	TRBJ2-7
CSVQANTGELFF	TRBV29-1	TRBJ2-2
CASSKSQGRFGYGYTF	TRBV19	TRBJ1-2
CASREGYEQYF	TRBV7-9	TRBJ2-7
CASTEVGAPDEKLFF	TRBV19	TRBJ1-4
CASSRRLVEDTQYF	TRBV2	TRBJ2-3
CASRGGINTGELFF	TRBV4-3	TRBJ2-2
CASSELGGASYEQYF	TRBV6-1	TRBJ2-7
CASSSTRGAGETQYF	TRBV7-2	TRBJ2-5
CASSHGPGQALSIEQFF	TRBV5-6	TRBJ2-1
CASSKGPSYEQYF	TRBV6-6	TRBJ2-7
CASSQDSRGQGTYEQYF	TRBV4-3	TRBJ2-7
CASSYGTTGLNTEAFF	TRBV6-5	TRBJ1-1
CASSPLAGELFF	TRBV27	TRBJ2-2
CTSSHAGAQETQYF	TRBV1	TRBJ2-5